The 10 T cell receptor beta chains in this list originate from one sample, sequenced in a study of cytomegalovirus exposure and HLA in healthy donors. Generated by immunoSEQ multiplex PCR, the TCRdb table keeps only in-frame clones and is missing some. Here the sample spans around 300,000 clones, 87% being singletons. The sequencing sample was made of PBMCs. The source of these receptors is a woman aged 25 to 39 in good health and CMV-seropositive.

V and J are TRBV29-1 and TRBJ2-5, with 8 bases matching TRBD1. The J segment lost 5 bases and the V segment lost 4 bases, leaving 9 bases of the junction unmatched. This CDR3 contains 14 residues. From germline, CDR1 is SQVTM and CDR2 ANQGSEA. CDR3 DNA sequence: TGCAGCGTTGTCCCCTCAGGGGGCAGGGAGACCCAGTACTTC. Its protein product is CSVVPSGGRETQYF. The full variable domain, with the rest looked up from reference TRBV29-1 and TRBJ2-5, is SAVISQKPSRDICQRGTSLTIQCQVDSQVTMMFWYRQQPGQSLTLIATANQGSEATYESGFVIDKFPISRPNLTFSTLTVSNMSPEDSSIYLCSVVPSGGRETQYFGPGTRLLVL.

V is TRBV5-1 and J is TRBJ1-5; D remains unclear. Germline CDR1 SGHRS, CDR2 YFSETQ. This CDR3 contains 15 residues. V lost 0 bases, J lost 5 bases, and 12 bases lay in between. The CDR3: CASSLGSTADQPQHF. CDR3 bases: TGCGCCAGCAGCTTGGGTAGTACAGCAGATCAGCCCCAGCATTTT.

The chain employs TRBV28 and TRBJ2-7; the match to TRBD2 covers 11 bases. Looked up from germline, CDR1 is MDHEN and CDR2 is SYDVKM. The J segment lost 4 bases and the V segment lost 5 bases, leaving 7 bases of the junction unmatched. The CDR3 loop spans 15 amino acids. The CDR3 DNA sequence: TGTGCCAGCAGTCTTCGGACTAGCGGGCAATACGAGCAGTACTTC. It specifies CASSLRTSGQYEQYF.

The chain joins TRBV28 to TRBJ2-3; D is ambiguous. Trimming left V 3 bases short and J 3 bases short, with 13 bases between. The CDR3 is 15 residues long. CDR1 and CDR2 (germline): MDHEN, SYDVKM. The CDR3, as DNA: TGTGCCAGCAGTTTCGGAACAGCCCCTACAGATACGCAGTATTTT. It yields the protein CASSFGTAPTDTQYF. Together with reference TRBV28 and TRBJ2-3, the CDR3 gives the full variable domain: DVKVTQSSRYLVKRTGEKVFLECVQDMDHENMFWYRQDPGLGLRLIYFSYDVKMKEKGDIPEGYSVSREKKERFSLILESASTNQTSMYLCASSFGTAPTDTQYFGPGTRLTVL.

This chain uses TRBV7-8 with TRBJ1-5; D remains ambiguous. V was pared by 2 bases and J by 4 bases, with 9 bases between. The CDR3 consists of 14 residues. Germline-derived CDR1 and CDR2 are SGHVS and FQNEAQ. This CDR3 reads CASSLSRENQPQHF. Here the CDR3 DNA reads TGTGCCAGCAGCTTATCGAGGGAGAATCAGCCCCAGCATTTT.

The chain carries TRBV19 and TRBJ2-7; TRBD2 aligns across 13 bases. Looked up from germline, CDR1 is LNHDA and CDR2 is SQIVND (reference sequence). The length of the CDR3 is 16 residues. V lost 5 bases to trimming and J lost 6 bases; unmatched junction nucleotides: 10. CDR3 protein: CASSWRLAGGAFEQYF. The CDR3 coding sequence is TGTGCCAGTAGTTGGCGACTAGCGGGAGGTGCTTTCGAGCAGTACTTC.

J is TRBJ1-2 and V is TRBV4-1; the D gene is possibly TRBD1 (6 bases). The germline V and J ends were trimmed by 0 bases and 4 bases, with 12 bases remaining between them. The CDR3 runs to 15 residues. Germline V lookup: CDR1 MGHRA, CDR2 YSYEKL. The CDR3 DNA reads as TGCGCCAGCAGCCAAGATGGGACAAGGGCCTATGGCTACACCTTC. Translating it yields CASSQDGTRAYGYTF.

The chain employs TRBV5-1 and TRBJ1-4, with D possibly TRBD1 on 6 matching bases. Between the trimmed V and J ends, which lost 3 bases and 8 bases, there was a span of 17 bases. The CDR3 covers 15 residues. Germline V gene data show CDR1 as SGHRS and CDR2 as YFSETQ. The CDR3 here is CASSSTGTPLEKLFF. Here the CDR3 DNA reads TGCGCCAGCAGCTCAACCGGGACACCACTCGAAAAACTGTTTTTT.

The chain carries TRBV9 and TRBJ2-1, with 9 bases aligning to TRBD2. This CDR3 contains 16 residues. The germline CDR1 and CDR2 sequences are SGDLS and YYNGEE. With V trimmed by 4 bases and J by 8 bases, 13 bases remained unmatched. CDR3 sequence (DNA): TGTGCCAGCAGCCCAAGCGGTAGCGGGAGTGGCGATGAGCAGTTCTTC. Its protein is CASSPSGSGSGDEQFF.

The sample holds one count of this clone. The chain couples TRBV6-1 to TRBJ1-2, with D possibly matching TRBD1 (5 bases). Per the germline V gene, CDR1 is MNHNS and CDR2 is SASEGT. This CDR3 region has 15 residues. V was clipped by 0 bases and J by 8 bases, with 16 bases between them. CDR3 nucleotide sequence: TGTGCCAGCAGTGAAGCTGGGGGGTCCCCGTTCGGCTACACCTTC. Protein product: CASSEAGGSPFGYTF.